A selection of T cell receptor beta chains follows, all from one sample in a study of T cells in localized non-small cell lung cancer. Clones were read by immunoSEQ multiplex PCR, and TCRdb kept only the in-frame ones, dropping some. The sample has around 2,000 clones, approximately 24% seen once; the top ten hold approximately 15%. The sample here was normal lung tissue next to the tumor, taken before any cancer treatment. These receptors all stem from a woman between 40 and 69 years old with stage I lung adenocarcinoma. CDR3s leave out the opening cysteine and the closing phenylalanine or tryptophan. A row's size may be missing; if present it is once, few, many or a size class.

j_gene: TRBJ2-3; v_gene: TRBV6-8; abundance: -; CDR3aa: ASSYGVSGSDTQY
j_gene: TRBJ1-1; v_gene: TRBV6-8; abundance: few; CDR3aa: ASSRSPGNTEAF
j_gene: TRBJ2-3; v_gene: TRBV28; abundance: few; CDR3aa: ASTGGGSFTDTQY
j_gene: TRBJ2-1; v_gene: TRBV10-3; abundance: -; CDR3aa: AISESQGTGGIWDEQF
j_gene: TRBJ2-6; v_gene: TRBV11-3; abundance: -; CDR3aa: ASSSTGSDIGANVLT
j_gene: TRBJ2-3; v_gene: TRBV11-3; abundance: few; CDR3aa: ASSLDQGKTDTQY
j_gene: TRBJ1-6; v_gene: TRBV7-2; abundance: few; CDR3aa: ASSPGGTGFSSYNSPLH
j_gene: TRBJ2-3; v_gene: TRBV18; abundance: -; CDR3aa: ASSPRQAGGTDTQY
j_gene: TRBJ2-6; v_gene: TRBV11-3; abundance: -; CDR3aa: ASSLVISGANVLT
j_gene: TRBJ2-3; v_gene: TRBV6-8; abundance: -; CDR3aa: ASSYSPSGGANTQY
j_gene: TRBJ1-6; v_gene: TRBV7-1; abundance: few; CDR3aa: ASSLSGSSYNSPLH
j_gene: TRBJ1-3; v_gene: TRBV11-3; abundance: few; CDR3aa: ASSLTVSSGNTIY
j_gene: TRBJ2-1; v_gene: TRBV19; abundance: few; CDR3aa: ASSMGFYNEQF
j_gene: TRBJ2-7; v_gene: TRBV9; abundance: -; CDR3aa: ASSVGGGTEQY
j_gene: TRBJ1-4; v_gene: TRBV30; abundance: -; CDR3aa: AWSMGGAGSEKLF
j_gene: TRBJ1-1; v_gene: TRBV11-3; abundance: few; CDR3aa: ASNPGGGMNTEAF
j_gene: TRBJ2-1; v_gene: TRBV30; abundance: -; CDR3aa: AWTTSPEHSIYNEQF
j_gene: TRBJ2-1; v_gene: TRBV9; abundance: large; CDR3aa: ASSVETVNEQF
j_gene: TRBJ1-4; v_gene: TRBV28; abundance: few; CDR3aa: ASTRGAGGEKLF
j_gene: TRBJ2-3; v_gene: TRBV11-3; abundance: medium-sized; CDR3aa: ASSPGAADTDTQY
j_gene: TRBJ1-2; v_gene: TRBV6-8; abundance: few; CDR3aa: ASSRDPYGYT
j_gene: TRBJ1-4; v_gene: TRBV19; abundance: -; CDR3aa: ASSIGAATNEKLF
j_gene: TRBJ2-5; v_gene: TRBV5-1; abundance: -; CDR3aa: ASSLATSAAQTQY
j_gene: TRBJ1-2; v_gene: TRBV18; abundance: -; CDR3aa: ASSPPGIVRPYGYT
j_gene: TRBJ1-5; v_gene: TRBV30; abundance: -; CDR3aa: AWRAGENQPQH
j_gene: TRBJ1-1; v_gene: TRBV11-3; abundance: few; CDR3aa: ASSLVTRDNTEAF